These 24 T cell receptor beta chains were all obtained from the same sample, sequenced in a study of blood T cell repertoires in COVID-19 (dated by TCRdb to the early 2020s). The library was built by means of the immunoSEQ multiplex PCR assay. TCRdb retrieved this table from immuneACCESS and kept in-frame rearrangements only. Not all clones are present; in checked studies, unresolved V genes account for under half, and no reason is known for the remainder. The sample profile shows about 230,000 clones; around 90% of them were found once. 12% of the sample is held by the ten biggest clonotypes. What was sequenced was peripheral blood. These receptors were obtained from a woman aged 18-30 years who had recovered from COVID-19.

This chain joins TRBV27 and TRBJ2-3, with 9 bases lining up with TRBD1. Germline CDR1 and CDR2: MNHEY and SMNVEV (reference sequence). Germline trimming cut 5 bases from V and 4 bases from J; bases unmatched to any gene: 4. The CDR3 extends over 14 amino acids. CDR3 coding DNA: TGTGCCAGCAGTGGATGGACAGGGGCAGATACGCAGTATTTT. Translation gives CASSGWTGADTQYF.

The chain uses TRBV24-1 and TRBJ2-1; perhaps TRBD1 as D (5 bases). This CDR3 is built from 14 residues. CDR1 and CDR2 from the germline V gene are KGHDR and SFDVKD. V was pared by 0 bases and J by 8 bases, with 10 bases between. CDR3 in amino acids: CATSDLPGSDEQFF. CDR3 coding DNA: TGTGCCACCAGTGATTTGCCAGGGTCTGATGAGCAGTTCTTC.

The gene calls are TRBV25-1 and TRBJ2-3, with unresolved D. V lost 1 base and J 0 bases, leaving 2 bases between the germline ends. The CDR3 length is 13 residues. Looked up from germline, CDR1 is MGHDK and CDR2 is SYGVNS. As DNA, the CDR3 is TGTGCCAGCAGTGAATCTAGCACAGATACGCAGTATTTT. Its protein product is CASSESSTDTQYF. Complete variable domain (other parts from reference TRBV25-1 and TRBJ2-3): EADIYQTPRYLVIGTGKKITLECSQTMGHDKMYWYQQDPGMELHLIHYSYGVNSTEKGDLSSESTVSRIRTEHFPLTLESARPSHTSQYLCASSESSTDTQYFGPGTRLTVL.

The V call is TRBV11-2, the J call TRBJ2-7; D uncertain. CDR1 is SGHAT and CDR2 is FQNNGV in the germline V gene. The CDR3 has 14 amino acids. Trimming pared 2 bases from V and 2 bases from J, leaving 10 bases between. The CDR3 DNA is TGTGCCAGCAGCTTATACAGTCGTGCCTACGAGCAGTACTTC. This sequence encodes CASSLYSRAYEQYF.

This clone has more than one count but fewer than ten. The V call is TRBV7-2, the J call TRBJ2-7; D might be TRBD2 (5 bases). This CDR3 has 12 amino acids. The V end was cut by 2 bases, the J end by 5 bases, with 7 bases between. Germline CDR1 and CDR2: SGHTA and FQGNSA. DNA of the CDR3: TGTGCCAGCAGCTTAAGCGGCGACGAGCAGTACTTC. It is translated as CASSLSGDEQYF.

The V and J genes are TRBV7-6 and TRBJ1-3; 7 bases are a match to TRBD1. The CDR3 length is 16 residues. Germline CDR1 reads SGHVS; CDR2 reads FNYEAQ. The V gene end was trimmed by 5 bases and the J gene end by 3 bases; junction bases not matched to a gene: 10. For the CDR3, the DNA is TGTGCCAGCAGCCCGAGACAGGGCGGAGTTGGAAACACCATATATTTT. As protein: CASSPRQGGVGNTIYF.

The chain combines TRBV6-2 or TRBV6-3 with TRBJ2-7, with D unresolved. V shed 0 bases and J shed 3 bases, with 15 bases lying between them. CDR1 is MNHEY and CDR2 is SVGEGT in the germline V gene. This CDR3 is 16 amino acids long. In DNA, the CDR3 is TGTGCCAGCAGTTACTCGCCGGGTACCTTTTACTACGAGCAGTACTTC. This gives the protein CASSYSPGTFYYEQYF.

The chain's CDR3 is CASSSSGTQKYIYGYTF. The CDR3, as DNA: TGTGCCAGCAGTTCTTCCGGGACACAGAAATATATCTATGGCTACACCTTC. This chain uses TRBV27 with TRBJ1-2; D possibly corresponds to TRBD1 (6 bases). The CDR3 covers 17 residues. V lost 4 bases and J lost 4, with 22 bases in between. Per the germline V gene, CDR1 is MNHEY and CDR2 is SMNVEV (reference sequence).

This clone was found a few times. CDR3 bases: TGTGCCAGCAGCTTAAGGGCAGGGTTCTATGGCTACACCTTC. Its translation is CASSLRAGFYGYTF. This chain joins TRBV7-9 and TRBJ1-2; perhaps TRBD1 as D (5 bases). Looked up from germline, CDR1 is SEHNR and CDR2 is FQNEAQ (reference sequence). Trimming took 2 bases from V and 4 from J, leaving 11 bases between them. This CDR3 contains 14 residues.

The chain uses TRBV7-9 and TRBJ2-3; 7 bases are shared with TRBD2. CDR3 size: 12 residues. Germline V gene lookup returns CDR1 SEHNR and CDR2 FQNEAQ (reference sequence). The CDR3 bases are TGTTGCACTAGCGAAAGCACAGATACGCAGTATTTT. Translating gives CCTSESTDTQYF.

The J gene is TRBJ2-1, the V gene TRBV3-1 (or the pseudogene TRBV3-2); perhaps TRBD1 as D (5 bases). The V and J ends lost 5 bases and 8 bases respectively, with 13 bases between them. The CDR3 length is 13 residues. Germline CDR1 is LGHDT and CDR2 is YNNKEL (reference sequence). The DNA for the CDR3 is TGTGCCAGCAGCAATATCAGGGTAGATGAGCAGTTCTTC. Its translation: CASSNIRVDEQFF.

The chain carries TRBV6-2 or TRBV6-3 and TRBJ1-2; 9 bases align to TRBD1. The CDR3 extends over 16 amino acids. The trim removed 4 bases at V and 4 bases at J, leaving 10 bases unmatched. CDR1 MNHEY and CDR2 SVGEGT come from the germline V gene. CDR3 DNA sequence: TGTGCCAGCAGTTCACCTACAGGGGGCGCCCGCTATGGCTACACCTTC. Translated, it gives CASSSPTGGARYGYTF.

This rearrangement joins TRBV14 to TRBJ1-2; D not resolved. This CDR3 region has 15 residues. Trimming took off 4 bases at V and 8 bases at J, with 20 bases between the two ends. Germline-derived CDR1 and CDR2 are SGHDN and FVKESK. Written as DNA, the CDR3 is TGTGCCAGCAGCCTGCGAGAGGCGGGAGCAGGAGGCTACACCTTC. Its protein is CASSLREAGAGGYTF.

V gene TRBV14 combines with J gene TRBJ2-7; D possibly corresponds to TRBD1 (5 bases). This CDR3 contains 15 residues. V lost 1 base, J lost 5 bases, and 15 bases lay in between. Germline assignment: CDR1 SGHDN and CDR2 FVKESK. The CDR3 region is CASSQAWTPVDEQYF. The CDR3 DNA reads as TGTGCCAGCAGCCAAGCCTGGACACCCGTCGACGAGCAGTACTTC. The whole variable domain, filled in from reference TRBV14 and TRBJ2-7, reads EAGVTQFPSHSVIEKGQTVTLRCDPISGHDNLYWYRRVMGKEIKFLLHFVKESKQDESGMPNNRFLAERTGGTYSTLKVQPAELEDSGVYFCASSQAWTPVDEQYFGPGTRLTVT.

CDR3 loop: CASSRTEDGYTF. For the CDR3, the DNA is TGTGCCAGCAGCCGGACAGAGGATGGCTACACCTTC. The genes are TRBV7-9 and TRBJ1-2; the D gene is possibly TRBD1 (6 bases). V was trimmed by 5 bases and J by 6 bases, leaving 10 bases between them. CDR1 and CDR2 (germline): SEHNR, FQNEAQ (reference sequence). The CDR3 runs 12 residues.

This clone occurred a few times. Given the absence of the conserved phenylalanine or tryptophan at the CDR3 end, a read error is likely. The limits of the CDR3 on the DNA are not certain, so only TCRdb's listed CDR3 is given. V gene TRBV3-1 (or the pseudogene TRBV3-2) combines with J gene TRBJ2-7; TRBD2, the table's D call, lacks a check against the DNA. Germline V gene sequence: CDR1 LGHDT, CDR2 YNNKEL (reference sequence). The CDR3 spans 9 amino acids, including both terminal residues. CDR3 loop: CASSQVLAL.

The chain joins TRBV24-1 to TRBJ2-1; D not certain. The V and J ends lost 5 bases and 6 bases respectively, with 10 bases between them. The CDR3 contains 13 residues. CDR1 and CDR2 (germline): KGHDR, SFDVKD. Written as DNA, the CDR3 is TGTGCCACCAGTGTCTTCTTGAGCAATGAGCAGTTCTTC. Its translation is CATSVFLSNEQFF.

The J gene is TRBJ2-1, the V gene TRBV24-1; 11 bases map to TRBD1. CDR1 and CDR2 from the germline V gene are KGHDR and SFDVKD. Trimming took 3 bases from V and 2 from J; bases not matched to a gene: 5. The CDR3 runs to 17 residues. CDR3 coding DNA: TGTGCCACCAGTGATGGGTGGGGACAGGGGGCCTACAATGAGCAGTTCTTC. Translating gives CATSDGWGQGAYNEQFF.

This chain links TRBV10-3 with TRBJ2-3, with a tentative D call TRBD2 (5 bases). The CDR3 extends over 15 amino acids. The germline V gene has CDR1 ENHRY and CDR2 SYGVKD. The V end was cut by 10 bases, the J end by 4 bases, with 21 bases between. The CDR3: CATGGLQFDSDTQYF. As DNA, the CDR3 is TGTGCCACCGGTGGACTGCAATTCGACTCAGATACGCAGTATTTT.

CDR3: CASRPYPGGRWSEQYF. CDR3 nucleotide sequence: TGTGCCAGCAGACCATATCCGGGAGGGCGTTGGAGCGAGCAGTACTTC. The chain combines TRBV27 with TRBJ2-7; 8 bases align to TRBD2. J lost 6 bases, V lost 6 bases, and 16 bases had no gene match. The CDR3 length is 16 residues. From germline, CDR1 is MNHEY and CDR2 SMNVEV (reference sequence).

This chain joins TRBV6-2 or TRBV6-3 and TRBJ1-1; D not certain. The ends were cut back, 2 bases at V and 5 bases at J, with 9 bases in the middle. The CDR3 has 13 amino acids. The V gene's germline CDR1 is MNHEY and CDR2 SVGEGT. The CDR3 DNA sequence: TGTGCCAGCAGTTACCTTCACAGAACTGAAGCTTTCTTT. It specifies CASSYLHRTEAFF.

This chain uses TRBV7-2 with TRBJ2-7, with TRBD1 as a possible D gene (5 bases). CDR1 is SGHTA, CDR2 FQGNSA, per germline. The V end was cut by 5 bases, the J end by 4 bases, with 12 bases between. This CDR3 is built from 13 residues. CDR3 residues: CASSPGQPYEQYF. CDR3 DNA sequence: TGTGCCAGCAGCCCAGGGCAGCCATACGAGCAGTACTTC. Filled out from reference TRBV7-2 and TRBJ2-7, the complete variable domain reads GAGVSQSPSNKVTEKGKDVELRCDPISGHTALYWYRQSLGQGLEFLIYFQGNSAPDKSGLPSDRFSAERTGGSVSTLTIQRTQQEDSAVYLCASSPGQPYEQYFGPGTRLTVT.

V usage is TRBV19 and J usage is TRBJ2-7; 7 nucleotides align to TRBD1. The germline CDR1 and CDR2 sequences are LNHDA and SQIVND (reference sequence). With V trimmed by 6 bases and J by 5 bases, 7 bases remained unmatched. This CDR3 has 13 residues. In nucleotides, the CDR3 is TGTGCCAGTAGCTCGACAGGGAACCACGAGCAGTACTTC. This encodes CASSSTGNHEQYF.

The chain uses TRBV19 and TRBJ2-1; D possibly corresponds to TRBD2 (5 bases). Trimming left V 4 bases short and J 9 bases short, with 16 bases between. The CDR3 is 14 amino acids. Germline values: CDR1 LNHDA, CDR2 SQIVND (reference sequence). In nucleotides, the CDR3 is TGTGCCAGTAGTACTAGCCTCCTACGCGGTGAGCAGTTCTTC. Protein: CASSTSLLRGEQFF.